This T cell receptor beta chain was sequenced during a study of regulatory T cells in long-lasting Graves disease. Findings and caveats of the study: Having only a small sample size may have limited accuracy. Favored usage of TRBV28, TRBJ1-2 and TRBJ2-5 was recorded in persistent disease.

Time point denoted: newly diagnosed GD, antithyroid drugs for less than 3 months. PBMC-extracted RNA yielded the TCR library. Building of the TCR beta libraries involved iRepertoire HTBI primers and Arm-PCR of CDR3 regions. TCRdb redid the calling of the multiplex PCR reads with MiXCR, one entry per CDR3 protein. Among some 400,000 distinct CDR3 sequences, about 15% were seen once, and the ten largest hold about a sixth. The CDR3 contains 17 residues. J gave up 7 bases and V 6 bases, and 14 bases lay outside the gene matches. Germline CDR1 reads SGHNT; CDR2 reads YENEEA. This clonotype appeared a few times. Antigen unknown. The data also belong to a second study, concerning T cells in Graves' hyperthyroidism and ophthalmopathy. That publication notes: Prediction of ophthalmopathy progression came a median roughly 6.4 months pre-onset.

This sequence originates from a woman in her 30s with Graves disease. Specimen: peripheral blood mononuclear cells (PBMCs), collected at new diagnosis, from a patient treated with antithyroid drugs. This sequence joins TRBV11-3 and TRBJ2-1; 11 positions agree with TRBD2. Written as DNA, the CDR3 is TGTGCCAGCAGGCTCCTCCCCGGACTAGCGGGTTGGAATGAGCAGTTCTTC. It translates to CASRLLPGLAGWNEQFF.